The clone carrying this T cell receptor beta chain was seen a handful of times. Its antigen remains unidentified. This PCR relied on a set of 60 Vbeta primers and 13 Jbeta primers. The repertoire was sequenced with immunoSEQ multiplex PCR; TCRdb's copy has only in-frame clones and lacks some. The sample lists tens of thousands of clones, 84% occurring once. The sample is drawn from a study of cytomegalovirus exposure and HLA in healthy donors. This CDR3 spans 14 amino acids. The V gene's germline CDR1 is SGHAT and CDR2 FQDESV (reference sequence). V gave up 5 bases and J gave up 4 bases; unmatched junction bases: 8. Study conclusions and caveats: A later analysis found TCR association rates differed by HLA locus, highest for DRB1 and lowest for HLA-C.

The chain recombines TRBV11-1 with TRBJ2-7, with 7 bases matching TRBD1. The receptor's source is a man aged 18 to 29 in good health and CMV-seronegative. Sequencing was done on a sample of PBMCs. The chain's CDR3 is CASSIDPQGYEQYF. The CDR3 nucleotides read TGTGCCAGCAGCATCGATCCACAGGGGTACGAGCAGTACTTC.